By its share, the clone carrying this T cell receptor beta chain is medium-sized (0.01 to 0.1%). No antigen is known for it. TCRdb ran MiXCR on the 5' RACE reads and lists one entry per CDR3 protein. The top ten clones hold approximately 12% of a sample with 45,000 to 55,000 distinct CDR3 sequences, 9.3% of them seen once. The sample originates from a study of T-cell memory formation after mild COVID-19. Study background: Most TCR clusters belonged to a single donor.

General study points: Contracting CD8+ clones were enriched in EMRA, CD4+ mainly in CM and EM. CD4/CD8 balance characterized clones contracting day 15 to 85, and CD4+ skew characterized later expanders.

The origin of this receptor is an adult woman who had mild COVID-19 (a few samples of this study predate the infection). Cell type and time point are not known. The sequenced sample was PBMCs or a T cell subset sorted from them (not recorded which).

CDR3: CASSPASYNEQFF. The CDR3 DNA reads as TGTGCCAGCTCACCAGCCAGCTACAATGAGCAGTTCTTC. V and J are TRBV18 and TRBJ2-1; D not resolved. CDR1 and CDR2 from the germline V gene are KGHSH and LQKENI. This CDR3 has 13 amino acids. The V end lost 2 bases, the J end lost 3 bases, and 5 bases lay between the germline ends.